The 2 T cell receptor beta chains presented below share a single source sample, sequenced in a study of T cell responses to AZD1222 COVID-19 vaccine. Generated by immunoSEQ multiplex PCR, the TCRdb table keeps only in-frame clones and is missing some. The data contain about 140,000 clones, roughly 90% of them seen just once; the ten biggest clones take up around 3.2%. Sequencing used peripheral blood, obtained on day 0 of AZD1222 vaccination. These TCRs come from an adult in good health.

The chain links TRBV4-1 to TRBJ2-2; TRBD1 matches at 9 bases. This CDR3 spans 17 amino acids. V was clipped by 6 bases and J by 1 base; unmatched bases: 9. Germline V CDR1 and CDR2: MGHRA, YSYEKL. CDR3 coding DNA: TGCGCCAGCAGTCGGTGGACGGGACAGGGGAACACCGGGGAGCTGTTTTTT. As protein: CASSRWTGQGNTGELFF.

The DNA for the CDR3 is TGCGCCAGCAGTGATATGTCCCCAGATACGCAGTATTTT. Encoded protein: CASSDMSPDTQYF. This chain connects TRBV10-2 to TRBJ2-3; D unresolved. Germline V lookup: CDR1 WSHSY, CDR2 SAAADI. The CDR3 is 13 residues long. The germline V and J ends were trimmed by 3 bases and 4 bases, with 8 bases remaining between them.